This T cell receptor (beta chain) comes out of a study of T-cell reconstitution after alpha-beta-depleted transplantation in children. The library targeted TCRbeta and was prepared with unique molecular identifiers. Via MiXCR, TCRdb re-called the PCR reads, giving one row per CDR3 protein. The sample includes about 400,000 distinct CDR3 sequences, roughly 20% seen only once; the top ten take 3.8%. Germline V gives CDR1 MGHRA, CDR2 YSYEKL. The ends were cut back, 4 bases at V and 6 bases at J, with 21 bases in the middle. The CDR3 has 17 amino acids. In its sample, this clonotype was seen a few times. The chain has TRBV4-1 and TRBJ2-2; D is undetermined. This clonotype was obtained from a human donor who donated a stem cell graft to a child with acute myeloid leukemia. The sample here was PBMCs from the stem cell graft donor, taken from the stem cell graft. CDR3 protein: CASSPGSMGLGPGELFF. In nucleotides, the CDR3 is TGCGCCAGCAGCCCCGGGTCCATGGGATTAGGGCCCGGGGAGCTGTTTTTT.